Shown below are 9 T cell receptor beta chains from a single sample sequenced in a study of graft-versus-host responses after intestinal transplantation. These receptors lack a known antigen. Profiled with immunoSEQ multiplex PCR; TCRdb holds only in-frame clones, not every one. Here the sample spans about 94,000 clones, over 75% being singletons. The specimen was unstimulated CD8+ T cells sorted from spleen or lymph node cells, collected before intestinal transplant. The source is a human donor who received an intestinal transplant.

The chain is built from TRBV4-1 and TRBJ2-7; the D gene is possibly TRBD1 (6 bases). The CDR3 runs to 14 residues. Trimming stripped 3 bases from V and 3 bases from J, with 12 bases between. CDR1 is MGHRA, CDR2 YSYEKL, per germline. The CDR3 nucleotides are TGCGCCAGCAGCCAGGAGACAGGTTACTACGAGCAGTACTTC. This translates into CASSQETGYYEQYF.

The chain combines TRBV11-2 with TRBJ2-1, with 7 bases that match TRBD2. Germline V gene data show CDR1 as SGHAT and CDR2 as FQNNGV. The CDR3 runs to 15 residues. V trimming: 1 base; J trimming: 7 bases; junction bases outside the gene matches: 7. The CDR3 spells CASSLGAGVGNEQFF. In DNA form, the CDR3 reads TGTGCCAGCAGCTTAGGTGCGGGAGTTGGGAATGAGCAGTTCTTC. The full variable domain, completed using reference TRBV11-2 and TRBJ2-1, is EAGVAQSPRYKIIEKRQSVAFWCNPISGHATLYWYQQILGQGPKLLIQFQNNGVVDDSQLPKDRFSAERLKGVDSTLKIQPAKLEDSAVYLCASSLGAGVGNEQFFGPGTRLTVL.

This chain uses TRBV7-9 with TRBJ2-7, with 8 bases identical to TRBD1. Germline V gene data show CDR1 as SEHNR and CDR2 as FQNEAQ (reference sequence). V trimming: 6 bases; J trimming: 1 base; junction bases outside the gene matches: 11. The CDR3 has 16 amino acids. The CDR3 region has the DNA TGTGCCAGCAGTCGAGACCAGGGGGCGCGATCCTACGAGCAGTACTTC. It is translated as CASSRDQGARSYEQYF.

This clone has just one count. The gene calls are TRBV2 and TRBJ1-2; D gene uncertain. In germline, CDR1 is SNHLY, CDR2 FYNNEI. V gave up 4 bases and J gave up 8 bases, with 17 bases separating them. This CDR3 region has 14 residues. CDR3 sequence reads: CASSASAGLEGYTF. CDR3 sequence (DNA): TGTGCCAGCAGTGCCTCGGCAGGTCTGGAAGGCTACACCTTC.

J is TRBJ2-3 and V is TRBV9; TRBD2 agrees at 13 bases. V was pared by 5 bases and J by 4 bases, with 7 bases of the junction left unmatched. The CDR3 runs 16 residues. Per germline, CDR1 SGDLS and CDR2 YYNGEE. CDR3 sequence: CASSQLAGGPPDTQYF. The CDR3 DNA follows: TGTGCCAGCAGTCAACTAGCGGGAGGGCCCCCAGATACGCAGTATTTT.

The chain has TRBV19 and TRBJ2-7; 7 bases fit TRBD1. CDR1 LNHDA and CDR2 SQIVND come from the germline V gene (reference sequence). The CDR3 covers 15 residues. V lost 3 bases and J lost 2; bases outside the gene matches: 7. The CDR3 loop reads CASSIYKGGPYEQYF. DNA for the CDR3: TGTGCCAGTAGTATTTATAAAGGGGGCCCCTACGAGCAGTACTTC.

The CDR3 loop reads CASSGSSGLSSYEQYF. The CDR3 nucleotides are TGTGCCAGCAGTGGCTCCAGCGGGCTCAGCTCCTACGAGCAGTACTTC. The gene calls are TRBV6-6 and TRBJ2-7; the D gene is possibly TRBD2 (6 bases). Trimming took 5 bases from V and 0 from J, leaving 17 bases between them. CDR1 MNHNY and CDR2 SVGAGI come from the germline V gene (reference sequence). The CDR3 totals 16 residues.

The chain has TRBV27 and TRBJ1-2; D is ambiguous. The CDR3 runs to 15 residues. Germline values: CDR1 MNHEY, CDR2 SMNVEV (reference sequence). V was pared by 6 bases and J by 5 bases, with 19 bases between. CDR3 sequence (DNA): TGTGCCAGCAGACCTAACGGAGGATCCCTTTATGGCTACACCTTC. Translation gives CASRPNGGSLYGYTF.

The chain has TRBV6-6 and TRBJ2-4; TRBD2 agrees at 7 bases. The CDR3 has 16 residues. The V and J ends lost 6 bases and 0 bases, in that order; junction bases with no gene match: 8. Germline CDR1 and CDR2: MNHNY and SVGAGI (reference sequence). The DNA of the CDR3 is TGTGCCAGCAGCCAATTAGCGGGTATAGCCAAAAACATTCAGTACTTC. It codes for CASSQLAGIAKNIQYF.